This T cell receptor (beta chain) was identified during a study of a mutant IDH1 vaccine in newly diagnosed glioma. Worth noting for this clone: As yet, its antigen is unknown.

The protocol was immunoSEQ multiplex PCR, while the TCRdb copy is restricted to in-frame clones and leaves out a portion. The sample holds about 56,000 clones; roughly 76% are singletons and the top ten take 5% to 6%. This sample's time point: week 47, end of study. In the vaccine, a single dose held 300 ug of the mutant IDH1 20-mer peptide, along with topical imiquimod. The donors' diagnosis was new WHO grade 3 or 4 astrocytoma that was IDH1-mutant and ATRX-lost. The clonotype comes from a man aged 50 or older with glioma. The specimen was PBMCs, collected from a glioma patient whose treatment included an IDH1 peptide vaccine.

The CDR3 here is CASSPLGPLHF. The CDR3 region has the DNA TGTGCCAGCAGCCCCCTGGGACCCCTCCACTTT. V is TRBV12-1 and J is TRBJ1-6. TRBV12-1 is labeled a pseudogene. This CDR3 has 11 amino acids.